These T cell receptor beta chains were read from a single sample in a study of cytomegalovirus exposure and HLA in healthy donors. Libraries were prepared by immunoSEQ multiplex PCR; TCRdb keeps only in-frame clonotypes and omits some of them. This sample's table has 45,000 to 60,000 clones. The sequencing sample was made of PBMCs. The receptors originated from a male donor in good health and CMV-seronegative. Both conserved end residues are part of each CDR3. D genes are given only for firm matches.

d_call	v_call	j_call	cdr3_aa	cdr3_nt
TRBD1	TRBV5-1	TRBJ1-1	CASSWTGGNTEAFF	TGCGCCAGCAGCTGGACAGGGGGCAACACTGAAGCTTTCTTT
TRBD1	TRBV7-3	TRBJ2-7	CASSAGQGTYEQYF	TGTGCCAGCAGCGCTGGACAGGGGACCTACGAGCAGTACTTC
NA	TRBV10-3	TRBJ1-1	CAISDESLNTEAFF	TGTGCCATCAGTGATGAAAGCCTAAACACTGAAGCTTTCTTT
NA	TRBV6-1	TRBJ2-7	CASEGETGYEQYF	TGTGCCAGCGAAGGGGAGACAGGCTACGAGCAGTACTTC
TRBD2	TRBV7-8	TRBJ2-3	CASSPGGPPQDTQYF	TGTGCCAGCAGTCCGGGGGGGCCGCCACAAGATACGCAGTATTTT
NA	TRBV9	TRBJ2-3	CASRPIGGTQYF	TGTGCCAGCAGACCAATCGGGGGAACGCAGTATTTT
TRBD2	TRBV15	TRBJ2-7	CATRGAGGSHEQYF	TGTGCCACCAGAGGGGCGGGGGGCTCCCACGAGCAGTACTTC
NA	TRBV30	TRBJ1-5	CAWRPAGLGGHQPQHF	TGTGCCTGGAGGCCCGCGGGACTCGGAGGCCATCAGCCCCAGCATTTT
NA	TRBV13	TRBJ2-5	CASSLGLGIATQETQYF	TGTGCCAGCAGCTTAGGCCTAGGGATAGCGACACAAGAGACCCAGTACTTC
TRBD1	TRBV15	TRBJ1-1	CATSRDMDRDTTEAFF	TGTGCCACCAGCAGAGATATGGACAGGGATACCACTGAAGCTTTCTTT
NA	TRBV4-2	TRBJ2-1	CASSPERGRNEQFF	TGTGCCAGCAGCCCCGAAAGGGGCCGGAATGAGCAGTTCTTC
NA	TRBV30	TRBJ2-7	CAWSVRGAGEQYF	TGTGCCTGGAGTGTACGGGGGGCGGGCGAGCAGTACTTC
TRBD1	TRBV19	TRBJ2-2	CASSIQGVTTGELFF	TGTGCCAGTAGTATACAGGGGGTGACCACCGGGGAGCTGTTTTTT
TRBD2	TRBV13	TRBJ2-1	CASSAISGLADYNEQFF	TGTGCCAGCAGCGCAATTTCGGGACTAGCGGATTACAATGAGCAGTTCTTC
TRBD1	TRBV19	TRBJ2-7	CASSRDRRSYEQYF	TGTGCCAGTAGTAGGGACAGGCGTAGCTACGAGCAGTACTTC
NA	TRBV5-6	TRBJ2-7	CASSLGRGNEQYF	TGTGCCAGCAGCTTGGGCAGGGGTAACGAGCAGTACTTC
TRBD1	TRBV7-3	TRBJ1-5	CASSLFPEPGQGVNQPQHF	TGTGCCAGCAGCTTATTCCCTGAACCGGGACAGGGGGTTAATCAGCCCCAGCATTTT
TRBD2	TRBV5-1	TRBJ2-5	CASSSQLAGGETQYF	TGCGCCAGCAGCTCCCAACTAGCGGGGGGAGAGACCCAGTACTTC
TRBD1	TRBV4-3	TRBJ2-1	CASSHGQGTSDNEQFF	TGCGCCAGCAGCCACGGACAGGGGACCTCCGACAATGAGCAGTTCTTC
TRBD2	TRBV5-6	TRBJ2-7	CASSLGTIAYEQYF	TGTGCCAGCAGCTTAGGGACTATCGCCTACGAGCAGTACTTC
TRBD2	TRBV4-2	TRBJ2-1	CASSQEGRGRGRLAGNPDNEQFF	TGTGCCAGCAGCCAAGAAGGACGAGGTCGGGGAAGACTAGCGGGTAATCCCGACAATGAGCAGTTCTTC
TRBD2	TRBV28	TRBJ2-7	CASSSRMWGGSEQYF	TGTGCCAGCAGTTCCAGAATGTGGGGGGGAAGCGAGCAGTACTTC
TRBD1	TRBV2	TRBJ1-1	CASRGPGTGSRTEAFF	TGTGCCAGCAGGGGTCCCGGGACAGGGTCGAGGACTGAAGCTTTCTTT
TRBD1	TRBV28	TRBJ1-4	CASSLGQGDEKLFF	TGTGCCAGCAGCCTAGGACAGGGGGATGAAAAACTGTTTTTT